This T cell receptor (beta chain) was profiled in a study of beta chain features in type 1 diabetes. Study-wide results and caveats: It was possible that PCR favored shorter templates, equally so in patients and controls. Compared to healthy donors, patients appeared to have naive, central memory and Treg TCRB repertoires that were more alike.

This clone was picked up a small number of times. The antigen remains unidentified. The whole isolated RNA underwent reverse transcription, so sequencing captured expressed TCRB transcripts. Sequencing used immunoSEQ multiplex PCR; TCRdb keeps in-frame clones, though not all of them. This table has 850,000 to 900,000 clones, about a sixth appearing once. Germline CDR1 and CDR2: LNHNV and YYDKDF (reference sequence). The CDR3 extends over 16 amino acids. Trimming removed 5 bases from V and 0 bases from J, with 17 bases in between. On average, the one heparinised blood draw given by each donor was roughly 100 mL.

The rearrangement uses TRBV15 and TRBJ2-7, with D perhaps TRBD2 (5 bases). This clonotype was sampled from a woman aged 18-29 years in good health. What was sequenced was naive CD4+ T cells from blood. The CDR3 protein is CATSPRRTGISYEQYF. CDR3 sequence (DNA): TGTGCCACCAGCCCCAGAAGGACTGGGATCTCCTACGAGCAGTACTTC.